This TCR beta chain was identified in a study of cytomegalovirus exposure and HLA in healthy donors. The study's findings and limits: When a later analysis compared HLA-associated TCR beta chains with equally common others, the HLA-associated chains turned out to be more clonally expanded and to have lower generation probabilities.

The CDR3 sequence is 16 residues long. Germline loops: CDR1 MNHEY, CDR2 SMNVEV (reference sequence). The V end lost 5 bases, the J end lost 0 bases, and 16 bases lay between the germline ends. This PCR relied on a set of 60 Vbeta primers and 13 Jbeta primers. Profiled with immunoSEQ multiplex PCR; TCRdb holds only in-frame clones, not every one. This sample carries about 140,000 clones, around 73% of them seen once, and the ten largest clones take around 1.7%. Comment on this clone: The antigen remains undetermined.

Sequencing was performed on PBMCs. The chain combines TRBV27 with TRBJ1-1; tentatively, D is TRBD1 (6 bases). The source is a female donor in good health and CMV-seronegative. The DNA of the CDR3 is TGTGCCAGCAGTCGAGGGCAGGACAGAATGAACACTGAAGCTTTCTTT. Translation gives CASSRGQDRMNTEAFF.